One and the same sample provided the 14 T cell receptor beta chains below, sequenced in a study of OX40 agonist ivuxolimab in advanced cancers. Assay: immunoSEQ multiplex PCR; the TCRdb copy retains only in-frame clones and omits some. The top ten hold 0.55% to 0.75% of the sample, which has about 82,000 clones, roughly 92% seen once. Specimen: CD4+ or CD8+ T cells sorted from blood, collected in a trial of the OX40 agonist ivuxolimab. The receptors shown here come from an adult with an advanced solid tumor such as melanoma, head and neck, liver or kidney cancer.

The V gene is TRBV29-1, the J gene TRBJ2-5; D may match TRBD1 or TRBD2 (6 bases each). Germline assignment: CDR1 SQVTM and CDR2 ANQGSEA. V was clipped by 4 bases and J by 4 bases, with 10 bases between them. The CDR3 runs 12 residues. CDR3 sequence: CSVVKGGETQYF. The CDR3 DNA follows: TGCAGCGTTGTTAAGGGGGGAGAGACCCAGTACTTC.

This chain joins TRBV5-1 and TRBJ1-3; D unclear. There are 19 residues in the CDR3. The V end lost 6 bases, the J end lost 0 bases, and 25 bases lay between the germline ends. The germline V gene encodes CDR1 SGHRS and CDR2 YFSETQ. The chain's CDR3 is CASIKPGPGSTHSGNTIYF. The CDR3 region has the DNA TGCGCCAGCATCAAACCCGGGCCAGGCTCAACTCACTCTGGAAACACCATATATTTT.

The chain combines TRBV7-9 with TRBJ2-7; D is ambiguous. The length of the CDR3 is 12 residues. From germline, CDR1 is SEHNR and CDR2 FQNEAQ (reference sequence). With 0 bases removed from V and 6 bases from J, the gap between germline ends came to 6 bases. The CDR3 DNA reads TGTGCCAGCAGCTTAGCGAGTTTCGAGCAGTACTTC. Translating gives CASSLASFEQYF.

The genes are TRBV5-5 and TRBJ1-6, with D possibly matching TRBD1 (6 bases). The CDR3 spans 16 residues. The V end lost 4 bases, the J end lost 5 bases, and 16 bases lay between the germline ends. Germline CDR1 reads SGHKS; CDR2 reads YYEKEE (reference sequence). The CDR3: CASSKDSPLNNSPLHF. CDR3 sequence (DNA): TGTGCCAGCAGCAAGGACAGTCCGCTAAATAATTCACCCCTCCACTTT.

The gene calls are TRBV19 and TRBJ2-3; 7 bases map to TRBD1. J gave up 0 bases and V 8 bases, and 8 bases lay outside the gene matches. The CDR3 contains 15 residues. CDR1 is LNHDA, CDR2 SQIVND, per germline (reference sequence). DNA of the CDR3: TGTGCCAGTGGCCGAGGACAGGAGAGCACAGATACGCAGTATTTT. It is translated as CASGRGQESTDTQYF.

This chain uses TRBV11-1 with TRBJ1-2; D is unclear. The CDR3 has 13 amino acids. With 3 bases removed from V and 4 bases from J, the gap between germline ends came to 9 bases. Germline lookup yields CDR1 SGHAT and CDR2 FQDESV (reference sequence). CDR3 sequence (DNA): TGTGCCAGCAGCTTGACGGGCGGCTATGGCTACACCTTC. This encodes CASSLTGGYGYTF.

The chain couples TRBV5-8 to TRBJ2-5; maybe TRBD2 (5 bases). Trimming shortened V by 4 bases and J by 1 base, and 11 bases separated the two germline ends. The length of the CDR3 is 14 residues. The germline CDR1 and CDR2 sequences are SGHTS and YDEGEE. The CDR3 protein is CASSPRGSQETQYF. CDR3 sequence (DNA): TGTGCCAGCAGCCCCCGGGGTAGCCAAGAGACCCAGTACTTC.

The J gene is TRBJ2-1, the V gene TRBV9, with D hard to call. The germline gives CDR1 SGDLS, CDR2 YYNGEE. Trimming cost V 0 bases and J 8 bases, with 6 bases left between them. The CDR3 sequence is 12 residues long. This chain's CDR3 is CASSVAGDEQFF. CDR3 bases: TGTGCCAGCAGCGTAGCCGGCGATGAGCAGTTCTTC. Supplemented by reference TRBV9 and TRBJ2-1, the full variable domain reads DSGVTQTPKHLITATGQRVTLRCSPRSGDLSVYWYQQSLDQGLQFLIQYYNGEERAKGNILERFSAQQFPDLHSELNLSSLELGDSALYFCASSVAGDEQFFGPGTRLTVL.

The chain recombines TRBV10-2 with TRBJ2-1; 7 bases align to TRBD1. This CDR3 contains 15 residues. J was trimmed by 5 bases and V by 6 bases; bases with no gene match: 10. Per the germline V gene, CDR1 is WSHSY and CDR2 is SAAADI. The CDR3 region is CASRAGGVGNNEQFF. DNA of the CDR3: TGCGCCAGCAGGGCAGGGGGAGTAGGAAACAATGAGCAGTTCTTC.

This chain connects TRBV5-6 to TRBJ2-2; D not certain. CDR3 length: 12 residues. Deletions cut 2 bases from V and 8 bases from J, with 7 bases between. CDR1 is SGHDT, CDR2 YYEEEE, per germline. The CDR3 sequence: CASSFGLGELFF. The CDR3, as DNA: TGTGCCAGCAGCTTTGGTCTTGGGGAGCTGTTTTTT.

There are a few counts of this clone. The chain uses TRBV11-3 and TRBJ2-2; TRBD2 matches 12 bases. Trimming cost V 3 bases and J 6 bases; bases outside gene matches: 11. This CDR3 is 18 amino acids long. In germline, CDR1 is SGHNT, CDR2 YENEEA. The CDR3 nucleotides are TGTGCCAGCAGCTTTTCGAGGACTAGCGGGAAGGCTGCCGGGGAGCTGTTTTTT. It translates to CASSFSRTSGKAAGELFF.

V is TRBV10-1 and J is TRBJ2-1; D may correspond to TRBD1 or TRBD2 (5 bases each). The CDR3 has 14 amino acids. V was clipped by 0 bases and J by 9 bases, with 12 bases between them. Germline CDR1 WNHNN, CDR2 SYGVQD (reference sequence). This CDR3 is CASSESKIGTEQFF. The CDR3 DNA sequence: TGCGCCAGCAGTGAGTCGAAAATCGGGACTGAGCAGTTCTTC.

The V call is TRBV14, the J call TRBJ2-3, with 8 bases aligning to TRBD1. The CDR3 has 14 residues. Germline values: CDR1 SGHDN, CDR2 FVKESK. V was pared by 8 bases and J by 5 bases, with 9 bases of the junction left unmatched. CDR3 amino acids: CASSRQGLGDTQYF. The CDR3 nucleotides are TGTGCCAGCTCCCGACAGGGGTTGGGAGATACGCAGTATTTT.

The chain employs TRBV6-5 and TRBJ2-2, with D perhaps matching TRBD1 (6 bases). Trimming removed 1 base from V and 7 bases from J, with 13 bases in between. From germline, CDR1 is MNHEY and CDR2 SVGAGI. The CDR3 extends over 15 amino acids. The CDR3 reads CASSYLAGAGGELFF. In DNA form, the CDR3 reads TGTGCCAGCAGTTACTTGGCAGGGGCGGGCGGGGAGCTGTTTTTT.